These 9 T cell receptor beta chains originate from one sample sequenced in a study of blood T cell repertoires in COVID-19. The protocol was immunoSEQ multiplex PCR, while the TCRdb copy is restricted to in-frame clones and leaves out a portion. The sample consists of 70,000 or so clones, 60% to 85% of them appearing once. The specimen was peripheral blood. The receptors here all came from a man aged 60 to 69 with acute or convalescent COVID-19.

This clone is a singleton in its sample. The chain couples TRBV11-2 to TRBJ2-7; TRBD2 might be the D (6 bases). The V gene's germline CDR1 is SGHAT and CDR2 FQNNGV. V was shortened by 1 base and J by 3 bases, with 10 bases between the two germline ends. CDR3 length equals 14 residues. The CDR3 spells CASSLVGGDYEQYF. The CDR3 coding sequence is TGTGCCAGCAGCTTAGTTGGAGGGGACTACGAGCAGTACTTC.

Turning to this clone: Other DNA sequences in the sample encode the same CDR3. This rearrangement joins TRBV7-2 to TRBJ1-5; TRBD1 might be the D (5 bases). The CDR3 length is 15 residues. V was shortened by 5 bases and J by 1 base, with 12 bases between the two germline ends. Germline CDR1 SGHTA, CDR2 FQGNSA. The CDR3 DNA reads as TGTGCCAGCAGCCCCCGGGGGGGGAGCAATCAGCCCCAGCATTTT. Its translation: CASSPRGGSNQPQHF.

This chain joins TRBV4-1 and TRBJ2-7; tentatively, D is TRBD2 (5 bases). The CDR3 runs 14 residues. V lost 4 bases to trimming and J lost 3 bases, with 13 bases between them. Germline values: CDR1 MGHRA, CDR2 YSYEKL. CDR3 in amino acids: CASSRGLDRYEQYF. The CDR3, as DNA: TGCGCCAGCAGCCGAGGACTGGACCGCTACGAGCAGTACTTC.

The gene calls are TRBV11-3 and TRBJ2-5; 8 nucleotides line up with TRBD2. The CDR3 totals 14 residues. Unmatched junction bases numbered 3, after V lost 5 bases and J lost 1 base. Germline CDR1 and CDR2: SGHNT and YENEEA. CDR3 DNA sequence: TGTGCCAGCAGCCCCGGACTAGCCCAAGAGACCCAGTACTTC. Its translation: CASSPGLAQETQYF.

V usage is TRBV9 and J usage is TRBJ1-2; D gene unclear. This CDR3 comprises 16 residues. CDR1 and CDR2 from the germline V gene are SGDLS and YYNGEE. V was clipped by 3 bases and J by 4 bases, with 19 bases between them. The CDR3 DNA reads TGTGCCAGCAGCGGATCGACAATTAAGACGCGCTATGGCTACACCTTC. Translating gives CASSGSTIKTRYGYTF.

This sequence joins TRBV5-8 and TRBJ2-1; weak D call: TRBD1 (5 bases). The germline V and J ends were trimmed by 3 bases and 0 bases, with 10 bases remaining between them. CDR1 and CDR2 (germline): SGHTS, YDEGEE. This CDR3 region has 15 residues. CDR3 in amino acids: CASSSDSNSYNEQFF. The CDR3 region has the DNA TGTGCCAGCAGCTCAGACAGTAACTCCTACAATGAGCAGTTCTTC.

The chain joins TRBV5-1 to TRBJ1-6; 9 nucleotides match TRBD1. The germline gives CDR1 SGHRS, CDR2 YFSETQ. CDR3 length equals 16 residues. The junction had 8 bases not matched to a gene; V was cut back by 1 base and J by 9 bases. The CDR3 here is CASSLIPGQGASPLHF. Here the CDR3 DNA reads TGCGCCAGCAGCTTGATTCCGGGACAGGGCGCTTCACCCCTCCACTTT. Full variable domain (remainder filled in from reference TRBV5-1 and TRBJ1-6): KAGVTQTPRYLIKTRGQQVTLSCSPISGHRSVSWYQQTPGQGLQFLFEYFSETQRNKGNFPGRFSGRQFSNSRSEMNVSTLELGDSALYLCASSLIPGQGASPLHFGNGTRLTVT.

The rearrangement links TRBV27 to TRBJ2-1, with 10 nucleotides matching TRBD1. This CDR3 is 14 amino acids long. The germline V gene has CDR1 MNHEY and CDR2 SMNVEV (reference sequence). J lost 7 bases, V lost 2 bases, and 2 bases had no gene match. The CDR3 reads CASSLDRGRNEQFF. The DNA for the CDR3 is TGTGCCAGCAGTTTAGACAGGGGGCGGAATGAGCAGTTCTTC.

This clone was seen more than once but under ten times. The J gene is TRBJ2-7, the V gene TRBV5-1; D may be TRBD1 (6 bases). Trimming left V 1 base short and J 6 bases short, with 14 bases between. Per the germline V gene, CDR1 is SGHRS and CDR2 is YFSETQ. The CDR3 has 14 residues. The CDR3 coding sequence is TGCGCCAGCAGCTTGCTGGGGGCGGAATCCGAGCAGTACTTC. It yields the protein CASSLLGAESEQYF.